Below, one T cell receptor (beta chain) is given with its context. Its binding antigen is unknown. No base qualities exist here, and no much larger clone lies one base off it. Sequences ENHRY (CDR1) and SYGVKD (CDR2) are obtained from the germline V gene. The CDR3 numbers 14 residues from cysteine through phenylalanine. Only the CDR3 portion is preserved as DNA: 42 bases, with reading frame beginning at the first base. Trimmed from V: 6 bases; trimmed from J: 0 bases; junction bases lacking a gene match: 1. Patients with autoimmune disease history or receiving systemic immunosuppression were excluded from the trial. Peripheral blood for TCR sequencing was drawn from every dose cohort at baseline, at cycle 4 day 1 and at cycle 7 day 1. The samples were drawn from a first-in-human, open-label, multicenter phase I dose-escalation trial of ivuxolimab. Adults with locally advanced or metastatic melanoma, renal cell carcinoma, hepatocellular carcinoma or head and neck squamous cell carcinoma were enrolled in the trial. CD4+ and CD8+ T cells were sorted separately from peripheral blood before TCR sequencing.

The data originate from a study of OX40 agonist ivuxolimab in advanced cancers. At the level of the whole study: Ivuxolimab was a fully human IgG2 agonistic monoclonal antibody targeting the costimulatory receptor OX40 (CD134). Intravenous ivuxolimab was administered to patients every 2 weeks at six dose levels: 0.01, 0.1, 0.3, 1.5, 3 and 10 mg/kg. Of the roughly 52 patients in dose escalation, around 19 had hepatocellular carcinoma, some 15 had melanoma, 9 had renal cell carcinoma and 9 had head and neck cancer. In the dose-escalation cohort, 75% to 90% of patients were male, and the mean age was approximately 60 years with a range of roughly 20 to 79. Prior anti-PD-1, anti-PD-L1 or anti-CTLA-4 therapy was permitted, and less than 45% of dose-escalation patients had received checkpoint inhibitors. Partial responses occurred in three dose-escalation patients: two with cutaneous melanoma and one with hepatocellular carcinoma. Peripheral TCRbeta sequencing was intended to test whether TCR sequence diversity was altered and clonal T-cell expansion was caused by ivuxolimab. The monotherapy dose-escalation portion (N ≈ 52 patients) of the phase I ivuxolimab trial is reported in the paper.

To sequence the TCRbeta CDR3 region, genomic DNA was isolated from the sorted cells. TCRbeta CDR3 regions were sequenced using the immunoSEQ Assay. TCRdb limited this immuneACCESS table to in-frame rearrangements with V and J called. A share of clones is missing; checked studies link under half to unresolved V genes, and the rest is unexplained. For this sample there are about 72,000 clones; 81% appear just once. Jointly, the top ten make up over 4% of the sample. What the authors observed across the whole study: Low levels of normalized T-cell clonal expansion were also shown by some nonresponding patients. Clonal expansion of both CD4+ and CD8+ blood T cells was observed from baseline to week 6 at doses 0.1 to 3.0 mg/kg. After ivuxolimab, more expanded clones were found on average in CD8+ T cells than in CD4+ T cells. In the 0.1-3.0 mg/kg groups, partial responders had among the lowest normalized peripheral clonal expansion, particularly in CD8+ T cells. The antigen specificity of the clonally expanded peripheral T cells was not determined.

The V and J genes are TRBV10-3 and TRBJ2-1; TRBD1 matches 8 bases in the middle. Sequences were derived from CD4+ or CD8+ T cells sorted from blood, sampled in a trial of the OX40 agonist ivuxolimab. The origin of this receptor is an adult with an advanced solid tumor such as melanoma, head and neck, liver or kidney cancer. The CDR3 protein is CAIRGTGSYNEQFF. The nucleotide sequence reads as follows: TGTGCCATCAGAGGGACAGGCTCCTACAATGAGCAGTTCTTC.